This T cell receptor beta chain is from a study of blood T cells in healthy people across ages. General study points: There were more naive CD4+ cells and higher diversity in long-lived donors than in aged donors.

V gave up 3 bases and J gave up 7 bases; unmatched junction bases: 16. This CDR3 contains 19 residues. A sample-barcoded 5' primer and a J-beta primer mix were used in a second PCR of roughly 7 to 11 cycles. From the 5' RACE reads, TCRdb called clonotypes with MiXCR, one entry per CDR3 protein. The sample includes about 1.8 million distinct CDR3 sequences, around half of them seen just once. This clonotype has a handful of counts. Its antigen is as yet unknown. This TCR was sampled from a woman in her thirties or forties in good health. This chain links TRBV12-3 or TRBV12-4 with TRBJ2-4, with 12 nucleotides matching TRBD2. Sequenced input: blood. The DNA of the CDR3 is TGTGCCAGCAGTTTTCTCATGGCTAGCGGGGGGGCCGGGGGCAACATTCAGTACTTC. It is translated as CASSFLMASGGAGGNIQYF.